These 8 T cell receptor beta chains share one sample of origin, sequenced in a study of T cell responses to AZD1222 COVID-19 vaccine. Using immunoSEQ multiplex PCR, the repertoire was profiled, and TCRdb retains in-frame clones only, with some absent. The data hold around 160,000 clones, with around nine tenths observed a single time. The source material was peripheral blood, sampled on day 0 of MenACWY control vaccination. All receptors derive from an adult in good health.

The V and J genes are TRBV2 and TRBJ1-4, with TRBD1 matching 7 bases. The CDR3 runs 13 residues. Losses at the gene ends were 10 bases for V and 5 bases for J; bases not matched to a gene: 7. Germline assignment: CDR1 SNHLY and CDR2 FYNNEI. The CDR3 sequence: CATQGGGNEKLFF. Here the CDR3 DNA reads TGTGCCACCCAGGGGGGCGGCAATGAAAAACTGTTTTTT.

This chain uses TRBV14 with TRBJ2-3, with D possibly matching TRBD2 (5 bases). The CDR3 contains 15 residues. CDR1 and CDR2 (germline): SGHDN, FVKESK. Deletions cut 1 base from V and 1 base from J, with 9 bases between. The CDR3 DNA reads TGTGCCAGCAGCCAAGGGCTAGCCGGCACAGATACGCAGTATTTT. This encodes CASSQGLAGTDTQYF.

V gene TRBV5-1 combines with J gene TRBJ2-3, with D perhaps matching TRBD1 (5 bases). Germline V gene sequence: CDR1 SGHRS, CDR2 YFSETQ. V lost 4 bases and J 5 bases, leaving 11 bases between the germline ends. The CDR3 has 13 amino acids. CDR3 DNA sequence: TGCGCCAGCAGCATTAGACAGCGAGATACGCAGTATTTT. Encoded protein: CASSIRQRDTQYF. The variable domain in full, with the rest retrieved from reference TRBV5-1 and TRBJ2-3, is KAGVTQTPRYLIKTRGQQVTLSCSPISGHRSVSWYQQTPGQGLQFLFEYFSETQRNKGNFPGRFSGRQFSNSRSEMNVSTLELGDSALYLCASSIRQRDTQYFGPGTRLTVL.

The chain is built from TRBV19 and TRBJ1-5; no clear D gene. Germline V gene data show CDR1 as LNHDA and CDR2 as SQIVND (reference sequence). The CDR3 runs to 13 residues. Trimming took 2 bases from V and 4 from J, leaving 6 bases between them. Here the CDR3 reads CASSIRENQPQHF. The DNA for the CDR3 is TGTGCCAGTAGTATACGTGAGAATCAGCCCCAGCATTTT.

V gene TRBV28 combines with J gene TRBJ2-7; D might be TRBD1 (6 bases). CDR1 is MDHEN and CDR2 is SYDVKM in the germline V gene. This CDR3 comprises 16 residues. The V end lost 5 bases, the J end lost 4 bases, and 21 bases lay between the germline ends. CDR3 amino acids: CASSAGGWGRVYEQYF. The CDR3 DNA reads as TGTGCCAGCAGTGCCGGTGGGTGGGGGCGAGTTTACGAGCAGTACTTC.

The chain is built from TRBV6-1 and TRBJ1-3; D gene uncertain. Germline lookup yields CDR1 MNHNS and CDR2 SASEGT. The CDR3 totals 16 residues. Trimming cost V 4 bases and J 0 bases, with 13 bases left between them. The CDR3 DNA reads TGTGCCAGCAGTGGCCCAGGCAGCGACTCTGGAAACACCATATATTTT. Its translation is CASSGPGSDSGNTIYF.

This clone has only one observation. The chain is built from TRBV7-6 and TRBJ2-5, with D perhaps matching TRBD1 or TRBD2 (5 bases each). Per the germline V gene, CDR1 is SGHVS and CDR2 is FNYEAQ. V dropped 2 bases and J dropped 9 bases, with 19 bases sitting between them. This CDR3 spans 15 amino acids. This chain's CDR3 is CASSLIAGTAMAQYF. DNA for the CDR3: TGTGCCAGCAGCTTAATCGCCGGGACGGCCATGGCCCAGTACTTC.

V is TRBV6-5 and J is TRBJ2-7; 9 nucleotides align to TRBD2. Germline CDR1 and CDR2: MNHEY and SVGAGI. The CDR3 has 15 amino acids. J lost 7 bases, V lost 0 bases, and 7 bases had no gene match. The CDR3 is CASSYSPAGGGEQYF. The DNA for the CDR3 is TGTGCCAGCAGTTACTCCCCCGCGGGAGGGGGGGAGCAGTACTTC.